This T cell receptor beta chain originates from a study of early T cells in non-severe SARS-CoV-2 infection. Study-level background: The sequenced material was bulk RNA from unsorted whole blood, and its chains were unpaired. Whole-study results and caveats: VDJdb-based matching was biased toward anti-spike CD8 responses and missed private and CD4 specificities.

The CDR3 spans 14 residues. The germline V gene encodes CDR1 MNHNY and CDR2 SVGAGI (reference sequence). V lost 6 bases and J lost 4; bases outside the gene matches: 7. This clonotype was seen many times. The antigen is undetermined. Individual cDNA molecules each received unique molecular identifiers attached to them. TCRdb called the 5' RACE reads again in MiXCR, with one record for every CDR3 protein. This table has some 91,000 distinct CDR3 sequences, around 10% appearing once. The sequence came from an adult who was a healthcare worker with PCR-confirmed SARS-CoV-2 infection or an uninfected control (not recorded which). This sequence joins TRBV6-6 and TRBJ1-2; the match to TRBD1 covers 8 bases. Source: whole blood, taken at baseline. The CDR3 protein is CASRTQGVVYGYTF. CDR3 in DNA: TGTGCCAGCAGGACACAGGGGGTTGTCTATGGCTACACCTTC.